This T cell receptor (beta chain) was identified during a study of T cell repertoires in ileal Crohn's disease. This CDR3 region has 14 residues. V shed 3 bases and J shed 7 bases, with 13 bases lying between them. Germline CDR1 is KGHSY and CDR2 is FQNENV. Sequencing was performed with immunoSEQ multiplex PCR; in TCRdb, only in-frame clones are kept and a portion is missing. Here the sample spans approximately 18,000 clones, 70% to 90% being singletons. Concerning this clone itself: Its antigen is not known.

The study, taken as a whole, reports: Clonality above 26.8% at surgery always came with endoscopic recurrence.

The receptor was isolated from an adult with Crohn's disease. The material sequenced was ileal tissue. V and J are TRBV16 and TRBJ1-5; D perhaps matches TRBD1 (5 bases). For the CDR3, the DNA is TGTGCCAGCAGCCAGAACGTGGGGGGGCAGCCCCAGCATTTT. Its protein product is CASSQNVGGQPQHF.